This is a list of T cell receptor beta chains from one sample in a study of early T cells in non-severe SARS-CoV-2 infection. MiXCR, applied by TCRdb to the 5' RACE reads, yields one record per CDR3 protein. The profile covers tens of thousands of distinct CDR3 sequences, with approximately 6.5% appearing a single time and 20% taken by the ten largest. Material: whole blood, obtained at baseline. These receptor sequences come from an adult who was a healthcare worker with PCR-confirmed SARS-CoV-2 infection or an uninfected control (not recorded which). Both conserved end residues are part of each CDR3. The D gene is left open where the match is weak. Size is omitted from some rows. Given values are once, few, many or a class for expanded clones.

CDR3	DNA	D	size	V	J
CASNLVGDTEAFF	TGTGCCAGCAATCTGGTGGGGGACACTGAAGCTTTCTTT	-	few	TRBV5-6	TRBJ1-1
CAISEENEKLFF	TGTGCCATCAGTGAAGAGAATGAAAAACTGTTTTTT	-	many	TRBV10-3	TRBJ1-4
CASTRTGYNEQFF	TGTGCCAGCACCCGGACAGGCTACAATGAGCAGTTCTTC	TRBD1	many	TRBV6-4	TRBJ2-1
CASSPGWGGRAANTGELFF	TGTGCCAGCAGCCCCGGCTGGGGCGGGAGGGCCGCGAACACCGGGGAGCTGTTTTTT	TRBD2	many	TRBV7-3	TRBJ2-2
CASSNGNSNQPQHF	TGTGCCAGCAGCAACGGCAATAGCAATCAGCCCCAGCATTTT	-	few	TRBV7-8	TRBJ1-5
CASSSGGGYQPQHF	TGTGCCAGCAGTTCAGGTGGGGGCTATCAGCCCCAGCATTTT	-	many	TRBV12-3/TRBV12-4	TRBJ1-5
CASSQGQPHDTQYF	TGTGCCAGCAGCCAGGGACAGCCACATGATACGCAGTATTTT	TRBD1	few	TRBV3-1	TRBJ2-3
CASSSEGTDTQYF	TGTGCCAGCAGCTCCGAGGGCACAGATACGCAGTATTTT	-	many	TRBV7-3	TRBJ2-3
CASSLLSIWAEAFF	TGTGCCAGCAGTTTGCTCTCAATATGGGCCGAAGCTTTCTTT	-	-	TRBV12-3/TRBV12-4	TRBJ1-1
CASKETAFSTDTQYF	TGCGCCAGCAAGGAGACCGCCTTTAGCACAGATACGCAGTATTTT	-	many	TRBV4-1	TRBJ2-3
CASGQGGQPQHF	TGTGCCAGTGGCCAGGGCGGACAGCCCCAGCATTTT	-	many	TRBV19	TRBJ1-5
CSALLGGSNTEAFF	TGCAGTGCTCTACTGGGGGGCTCGAACACTGAAGCTTTCTTT	-	many	TRBV20-1	TRBJ1-1
CASSHGESEAFF	TGTGCCAGCAGCCACGGAGAATCTGAAGCTTTCTTT	-	-	TRBV3-1	TRBJ1-1
CASSQPISTRGLHEQFF	TGTGCCAGCAGCCAACCCATTAGTACTAGAGGGCTACATGAGCAGTTCTTC	-	many	TRBV4-2	TRBJ2-1
CASSFQTPRNTGELFF	TGTGCCAGCAGCTTTCAGACCCCAAGGAACACCGGGGAGCTGTTTTTT	-	many	TRBV7-9	TRBJ2-2
CASTLADPNTGELFF	TGTGCCAGCACCCTAGCGGATCCGAACACCGGGGAGCTGTTTTTT	TRBD2	few	TRBV4-2	TRBJ2-2
CSGTGVVGETQYF	TGCAGTGGAACGGGAGTGGTGGGAGAGACCCAGTACTTC	-	few	TRBV20-1	TRBJ2-5
CASSRDRGTDTQYF	TGTGCCAGCAGTCGGGACAGGGGGACAGATACGCAGTATTTT	TRBD1	many	TRBV5-4	TRBJ2-3
CASSYRTGGRQYF	TGTGCCAGCAGCTATCGGACAGGGGGCAGGCAGTACTTC	TRBD1	few	TRBV7-6	TRBJ2-7
CASSPLGGVQPQHF	TGTGCCAGCAGCCCCTTGGGAGGGGTCCAGCCCCAGCATTTT	-	many	TRBV6-6	TRBJ1-5
CASSFGGTGAFSEQYF	TGCGCCAGCAGCTTCGGGGGCACAGGGGCTTTTTCGGAGCAGTACTTC	-	-	TRBV5-1	TRBJ2-7
CASRGDTGTNNEQFF	TGTGCCAGCAGGGGGGACACTGGGACAAACAATGAGCAGTTCTTC	-	few	TRBV2	TRBJ2-1
CSGRFWGKGYTF	TGCAGTGGGCGCTTCTGGGGAAAAGGCTACACCTTC	-	-	TRBV20-1	TRBJ1-2
CATSSLAPAQPQHF	TGTGCCACCAGCAGTTTAGCTCCCGCCCAGCCCCAGCATTTT	-	few	TRBV15	TRBJ1-5
CASSTSRLGNYEQYF	TGTGCCAGCAGCACCTCAAGGCTGGGAAACTACGAGCAGTACTTC	-	few	TRBV11-1	TRBJ2-7
CSARARLAGGTSSYNEQFF	TGCAGTGCTAGAGCTAGGCTAGCGGGGGGCACTAGCTCCTACAATGAGCAGTTCTTC	TRBD2	-	TRBV20-1	TRBJ2-1
CASSLQGAQETQYF	TGTGCCAGCAGCTTACAGGGGGCCCAAGAGACCCAGTACTTC	TRBD1	-	TRBV7-8	TRBJ2-5
CASSESRFEDLTFYNEQFF	TGCGCCAGCAGTGAGTCCCGGTTTGAGGACCTTACCTTCTATAATGAGCAGTTCTTC	-	few	TRBV10-2	TRBJ2-1
CASRALGKGGRIEFF	TGTGCCAGCAGGGCGCTGGGTAAGGGCGGGAGAATCGAGTTCTTC	TRBD2	few	TRBV6-5	TRBJ2-1
CSYSRDYPTDTQYF	TGCTCCTACAGCCGCGACTATCCCACAGATACGCAGTATTTT	-	many	TRBV20-1	TRBJ2-3
CSARELAGWGNEQFF	TGCAGTGCTAGAGAACTAGCGGGATGGGGGAATGAGCAGTTCTTC	TRBD2	many	TRBV20-1	TRBJ2-1
CASSRGTSGRALNEQFF	TGTGCCAGTAGTAGAGGGACTAGCGGGAGGGCCCTCAATGAGCAGTTCTTC	TRBD2	-	TRBV19	TRBJ2-1
CASSPPQGGGNSPLHF	TGTGCCAGCAGTCCACCTCAGGGAGGGGGGAATTCACCCCTCCACTTT	-	-	TRBV12-3/TRBV12-4	TRBJ1-6
CASSQERRGSGEQETQYF	TGCGCCAGCAGCCAAGAACGCCGGGGTAGCGGGGAACAAGAGACCCAGTACTTC	TRBD2	many	TRBV4-3	TRBJ2-5
CASSQLGRNTEAFF	TGCGCCAGCAGCCAACTCGGACGAAACACTGAAGCTTTCTTT	-	-	TRBV5-1	TRBJ1-1
CSARDVGAGELFF	TGCAGTGCTAGAGATGTTGGGGCGGGGGAGCTGTTTTTT	-	few	TRBV20-1	TRBJ2-2
CASSDERAKADTQYF	TGTGCCAGTAGTGATGAAAGGGCGAAGGCAGATACGCAGTATTTT	-	many	TRBV19	TRBJ2-3
CASSLWGQNYEQYF	TGTGCCAGCAGTTTATGGGGACAAAACTACGAGCAGTACTTC	-	many	TRBV28	TRBJ2-7
CASSTNRVQETQYF	TGTGCCAGCAGCACAAACAGGGTCCAAGAGACCCAGTACTTC	-	many	TRBV7-9	TRBJ2-5
CATSDPTGPIYNEQFF	TGTGCCACCAGTGACCCGACAGGGCCTATATACAATGAGCAGTTCTTC	TRBD1	-	TRBV24-1	TRBJ2-1
CASILGTGGGYTF	TGTGCCAGCATACTAGGGACAGGGGGAGGCTACACCTTC	TRBD1	many	TRBV2	TRBJ1-2
CASSLQQGSYGYTF	TGTGCCAGCAGTCTCCAACAGGGTTCCTATGGCTACACCTTC	-	many	TRBV6-2/TRBV6-3	TRBJ1-2
CASSAGQDFQNTEAFF	TGTGCCAGCAGTGCGGGACAGGACTTTCAGAACACTGAAGCTTTCTTT	TRBD1	few	TRBV27	TRBJ1-1
CASATAIGNEQFF	TGTGCCAGCGCAACAGCGATAGGGAATGAGCAGTTCTTC	-	-	TRBV6-4	TRBJ2-1
CASNSGKGKGEQFF	TGTGCCAGCAACAGCGGGAAAGGGAAGGGTGAGCAGTTCTTC	TRBD2	-	TRBV2	TRBJ2-1
CASSLRQGVSYEQYF	TGTGCCAGCAGCCTCCGACAGGGGGTCTCCTACGAGCAGTACTTC	TRBD1	medium-sized	TRBV7-9	TRBJ2-7
CASSPQPGSYGYTF	TGTGCCAGCAGCCCCCAACCAGGGAGTTATGGCTACACCTTC	-	-	TRBV7-6	TRBJ1-2
CATRRGSRGDTQYF	TGTGCCACCAGGCGAGGTTCCCGAGGGGATACGCAGTATTTT	-	-	TRBV27	TRBJ2-3
CASRPTGVADTQYF	TGTGCCAGCAGACCCACAGGGGTGGCAGATACGCAGTATTTT	TRBD1	few	TRBV6-6	TRBJ2-3
CASSVLRGSYEQYF	TGTGCCAGCAGTGTGCTACGGGGTTCCTACGAGCAGTACTTC	-	many	TRBV6-1	TRBJ2-7
CASSWGREMSTGELFF	TGTGCCAGCAGCTGGGGGCGGGAGATGAGCACCGGGGAGCTGTTTTTT	-	many	TRBV11-2	TRBJ2-2
CASIPGTSDTQYF	TGTGCCAGCATCCCGGGAACTAGTGACACGCAGTATTTT	-	few	TRBV12-3/TRBV12-4	TRBJ2-3
CASSFGGGDTQYF	TGCGCCAGCAGTTTTGGAGGGGGAGATACGCAGTATTTT	-	many	TRBV5-1	TRBJ2-3
CASSTGFTEAFF	TGCGCCAGCAGCACAGGCTTCACTGAAGCTTTCTTT	-	many	TRBV5-1	TRBJ1-1